These 21 T cell receptor beta chains share one sample of origin, sequenced in a study of cytomegalovirus exposure and HLA in healthy donors. Use of 60 Vbeta and 13 Jbeta primers characterized the PCR. Generated by immunoSEQ multiplex PCR, the TCRdb table keeps only in-frame clones and is missing some. The sample shows 100,000 to 150,000 clones, 72% of them seen only once. The sequenced sample consisted of PBMCs. These receptors came from a man aged 25 to 40 in good health and CMV-seronegative.

The chain combines TRBV18 with TRBJ2-5; 11 positions agree with TRBD2. Per germline, CDR1 KGHSH and CDR2 LQKENI. The CDR3 covers 18 residues. V dropped 3 bases and J dropped 3; count of bases not matched to a gene: 12. CDR3 bases: TGTGCCAGCTCACCCCAGGTTGTCTCGACTAGCGGGGAAGAGACCCAGTACTTC. Translation gives CASSPQVVSTSGEETQYF.

The V gene is TRBV10-2, the J gene TRBJ1-1; D might be TRBD1 (5 bases). Germline V lookup: CDR1 WSHSY, CDR2 SAAADI. V was cut by 8 bases and J by 1 base, with 5 bases left in between. This CDR3 comprises 11 residues. The CDR3 protein is CASQGNTEAFF. CDR3 DNA sequence: TGCGCCAGCCAGGGGAACACTGAAGCTTTCTTT.

V is TRBV6-5 and J is TRBJ2-2; the match to TRBD2 covers 8 bases. With 7 bases clipped from V and 6 bases from J, the junction kept 4 bases outside the gene matches. This CDR3 contains 13 residues. CDR1 is MNHEY and CDR2 is SVGAGI in the germline V gene. Written as DNA, the CDR3 is TGTGCCAGCAAACGGGGGGGCGCCGGGGAGCTGTTTTTT. Translated, it gives CASKRGGAGELFF.

The rearrangement joins TRBV7-2 to TRBJ1-2, with no clear D. The CDR3 runs 15 residues. V lost 2 bases and J 3 bases, leaving 13 bases between the germline ends. CDR1 is SGHTA, CDR2 FQGNSA, per germline. In nucleotides, the CDR3 is TGTGCCAGCAGCTTACGTCCAGGCGTCCACTATGGCTACACCTTC. Protein: CASSLRPGVHYGYTF.

This clone was observed once. The chain has TRBV7-2 and TRBJ2-3; maybe TRBD2 (6 bases). CDR1 SGHTA and CDR2 FQGNSA come from the germline V gene. The CDR3 runs to 15 residues. The V end lost 8 bases, the J end lost 3 bases, and 18 bases lay between the germline ends. CDR3 coding DNA: TGTGCCAGCCAGCTTCCGAGACGGGGGACAGATACGCAGTATTTT. Its protein is CASQLPRRGTDTQYF.

This clone has a handful of counts. V usage is TRBV15 and J usage is TRBJ1-2; weak D call: TRBD1 (5 bases). This CDR3 comprises 15 residues. CDR1 is LNHNV and CDR2 is YYDKDF in the germline V gene (reference sequence). V was shortened by 4 bases and J by 4 bases, with 16 bases between the two germline ends. This chain's CDR3 is CATSTSPGSVYGYTF. CDR3 bases: TGTGCCACCAGCACCTCTCCAGGGTCCGTCTATGGCTACACCTTC.

The V gene is TRBV5-1, the J gene TRBJ2-5; no clear D. There are 14 residues in the CDR3. Germline V CDR1 and CDR2: SGHRS, YFSETQ. Trimming removed 0 bases at V and 1 base at J, with 7 bases between. The CDR3 DNA follows: TGCGCCAGCAGCTTGGGACTTGCCCAAGAGACCCAGTACTTC. Translated, it gives CASSLGLAQETQYF.

This chain joins TRBV5-1 and TRBJ2-5; 7 bases fit TRBD2. The CDR3 has 15 amino acids. Germline V lookup: CDR1 SGHRS, CDR2 YFSETQ. Trimming removed 4 bases from V and 1 base from J; junction bases left unmatched: 7. CDR3 bases: TGCGCCAGCAGCGCGAGCGGGGTAATCCAAGAGACCCAGTACTTC. Protein product: CASSASGVIQETQYF.

On this clone: The junction shows a germline mismatch at one end, possibly a read error. The chain recombines TRBV6-5 with TRBJ1-1, with D possibly matching TRBD1 (6 bases). Germline lookup yields CDR1 MNHEY and CDR2 SVGAGI. This CDR3 has 15 amino acids. CDR3 amino acids: CASSYREGVKTEAFF. The DNA of the CDR3 is TGTGCCAGCAGTTACAGAGAGGGGGTGAAGACTGAAGCTTTCTTT.

Note on this clone: A junction end diverges from the germline sequence, so it may reflect a read error. The chain carries TRBV7-2 and TRBJ1-4, with D possibly being TRBD1 (5 bases). The CDR3 sequence is 13 residues long. Germline loops: CDR1 SGHTA, CDR2 FQGNSA. In nucleotides, the CDR3 is TGTGCCAGCAGCTTAGCATTGGGGGGACTAGAGAGTTTT. It specifies CASSLALGGLESF.

CDR3 region: CASSAGVHSGNTIYF. The CDR3 DNA reads TGTGCCAGCAGCGCGGGGGTCCACTCTGGAAACACCATATATTTT. The chain links TRBV9 to TRBJ1-3; D is perhaps TRBD1 (5 bases). Germline CDR1 and CDR2: SGDLS and YYNGEE. CDR3 length: 15 amino acids. V shed 3 bases and J shed 0 bases, with 10 bases lying between them. The full variable domain, completed using reference TRBV9 and TRBJ1-3, is DSGVTQTPKHLITATGQRVTLRCSPRSGDLSVYWYQQSLDQGLQFLIQYYNGEERAKGNILERFSAQQFPDLHSELNLSSLELGDSALYFCASSAGVHSGNTIYFGEGSWLTVV.

The chain couples TRBV2 to TRBJ2-3; D unclear. There are 12 residues in the CDR3. Germline V gives CDR1 SNHLY, CDR2 FYNNEI. V was pared by 6 bases and J by 10 bases, with 14 bases between. The CDR3 DNA sequence: TGTGCCAGCAGCTTCCTCCCCTCGGCGCAGTATTTT. Encoded protein: CASSFLPSAQYF.

The gene calls are TRBV28 and TRBJ1-4; D unresolved. The CDR3 sequence is 15 residues long. Per germline, CDR1 MDHEN and CDR2 SYDVKM. V was clipped by 6 bases and J by 5 bases, with 16 bases between them. CDR3 loop: CASSSHEAGNEKLFF. CDR3 in DNA: TGTGCCAGCAGCTCACACGAAGCAGGAAATGAAAAACTGTTTTTT.

V gene TRBV7-9 combines with J gene TRBJ2-2; D is unclear. V lost 0 bases, J lost 5 bases, and 7 bases lay in between. The CDR3 is 14 amino acids. CDR1 is SEHNR and CDR2 is FQNEAQ in the germline V gene (reference sequence). CDR3 loop: CASSLAARTGELFF. The CDR3 DNA is TGTGCCAGCAGCTTAGCGGCTCGAACCGGGGAGCTGTTTTTT.

V and J are TRBV19 and TRBJ1-2; 8 nucleotides align to TRBD1. The CDR3 has 14 residues. J gave up 6 bases and V 3 bases, and 6 bases lay outside the gene matches. Germline values: CDR1 LNHDA, CDR2 SQIVND (reference sequence). The CDR3 nucleotides read TGTGCCAGTAGTATCCCCCGACAGGGGAATGGCTACACCTTC. It codes for CASSIPRQGNGYTF.

V usage is TRBV7-3 and J usage is TRBJ2-7; the match to TRBD2 covers 13 bases. The CDR3 is made up of 21 amino acids. Trimming took 5 bases from V and 2 from J; bases not matched to a gene: 21. Per germline, CDR1 SGHTA and CDR2 FQGTGA. CDR3 sequence: CASSPGLTSGGLIFGPYEQYF. CDR3 DNA sequence: TGTGCCAGCAGCCCCGGGCTGACTAGCGGGGGGTTAATATTTGGCCCCTACGAGCAGTACTTC.

The V and J genes are TRBV7-2 and TRBJ2-5, with 8 positions matching TRBD1. From germline, CDR1 is SGHTA and CDR2 FQGNSA. V gave up 5 bases and J gave up 7 bases; unmatched junction bases: 9. The CDR3 is 14 residues long. This CDR3 is CASSTTGVEGTQYF. The CDR3, as DNA: TGTGCCAGCAGCACGACAGGGGTGGAGGGGACCCAGTACTTC.

CDR3: CASSSQGFNYGYTF. For the CDR3, the DNA is TGTGCCAGCAGCTCTCAGGGATTCAACTATGGCTACACCTTC. The genes are TRBV5-6 and TRBJ1-2, with D possibly matching TRBD1 (5 bases). CDR1 SGHDT and CDR2 YYEEEE come from the germline V gene. Trimming took off 3 bases at V and 2 bases at J, with 11 bases between the two ends. The length of the CDR3 is 14 residues.

The CDR3 spells CASSYSVAYGYTF. DNA for the CDR3: TGTGCCAGCAGTTACTCAGTAGCGTATGGCTACACCTTC. J is TRBJ1-2 and V is TRBV6-5; D is unresolved. The CDR3 runs to 13 residues. V lost 0 bases and J lost 5, with 7 bases in between. Germline CDR1 is MNHEY and CDR2 is SVGAGI.

The rearrangement uses TRBV6-5 and TRBJ1-1; 10 bases line up with TRBD1. The CDR3 loop spans 16 amino acids. Trimming cost V 4 bases and J 4 bases; bases outside gene matches: 9. The V gene's germline CDR1 is MNHEY and CDR2 SVGAGI. The CDR3 is CASSLGTGEGGTEAFF. The CDR3 bases are TGTGCCAGCAGTTTGGGGACAGGGGAAGGGGGCACTGAAGCTTTCTTT.

This chain connects TRBV29-1 to TRBJ2-3, with D perhaps matching TRBD1 (6 bases). V lost 5 bases and J 0 bases, leaving 12 bases between the germline ends. Germline lookup yields CDR1 SQVTM and CDR2 ANQGSEA. The CDR3 runs to 14 residues. CDR3 DNA: TGCAGCGTTAAGGCAGGGGTAAGCACAGATACGCAGTATTTT. Its translation: CSVKAGVSTDTQYF.